This T cell receptor beta chain is drawn from a study of T cell changes during pregnancy in multiple sclerosis. The method was immunoSEQ multiplex PCR; TCRdb's version includes in-frame clones alone and lacks a portion of them. Altogether more than 35,000 clones are present, roughly 90% being singletons, with the ten largest covering around 0.4%. V lost 5 bases, J lost 1 base, and 9 bases lay in between. The CDR3 has 12 residues. Germline CDR1 reads GTSNPN; CDR2 reads SVGIG (reference sequence). This clone has just one count. This receptor was taken from a female donor with multiple sclerosis, enrolled in a pregnancy study. The specimen comprised CD4+ T cells from peripheral blood mononuclear cells, sampled in the second trimester of pregnancy. The rearrangement uses TRBV30 and TRBJ2-7; possible D gene TRBD2, 6 bases. CDR3 residues: CAWGGGSYEQYF. In DNA, the CDR3 is TGTGCCTGGGGAGGAGGGTCCTACGAGCAGTACTTC.